This T cell receptor (beta chain) was recovered during a study of blood T cell repertoires in COVID-19. Study overall: The United States, Italy and Spain were the sources of the acute and convalescent COVID-19 samples. The cDNA or gDNA used as material had been derived from T cells, B-cell-depleted T cells, or PBMCs.

In the source study's methods: Nucleated cell counts were estimated from reference gene primer amplification. Sequencing was performed with immunoSEQ multiplex PCR; in TCRdb, only in-frame clones are kept and a portion is missing. From that table come the V and J calls and clone size; the DNA was used to work out D and trimming. This sample has about 180,000 clones, with roughly 85% found just once. CDR3 length equals 15 residues. Per the germline V gene, CDR1 is SGDLS and CDR2 is YYNGEE. The V and J ends lost 3 bases and 5 bases, in that order; junction bases with no gene match: 7. This clone was counted a single time.

Sequenced sample: peripheral blood. This TCR came from a woman between 65 and 79 years old with acute or convalescent COVID-19. This chain links TRBV9 with TRBJ2-2, with TRBD1 identical over 7 bases. The CDR3 region is CASSARGSVTGELFF. The CDR3 region has the DNA TGTGCCAGCAGCGCCAGGGGGTCAGTTACCGGGGAGCTGTTTTTT.